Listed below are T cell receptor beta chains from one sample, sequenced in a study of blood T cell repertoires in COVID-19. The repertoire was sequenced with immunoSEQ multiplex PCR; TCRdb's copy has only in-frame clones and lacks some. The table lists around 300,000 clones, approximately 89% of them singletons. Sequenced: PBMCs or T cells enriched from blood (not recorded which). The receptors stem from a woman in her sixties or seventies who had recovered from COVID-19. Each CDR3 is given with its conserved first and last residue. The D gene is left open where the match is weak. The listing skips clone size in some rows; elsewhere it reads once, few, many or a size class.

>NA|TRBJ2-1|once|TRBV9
TGTGCCAGCAGCGTTGGTGGGCAGAGCTCCTACAATGAGCAGTTCTTC
CASSVGGQSSYNEQFF
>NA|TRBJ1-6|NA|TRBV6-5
TGTGCCAGCACCGTACAGGGATTCGGGTCACCCCTCCACTTT
CASTVQGFGSPLHF
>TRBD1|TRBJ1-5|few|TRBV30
TGTGCCTGGAGTTTCGGGACAGGTGTGGGTCAGCCCCAGCATTTT
CAWSFGTGVGQPQHF
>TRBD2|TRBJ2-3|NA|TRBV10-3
TGTGCCACGCGGACTAGCGGGGGGGTTAGCACAGATACGCAGTATTTT
CATRTSGGVSTDTQYF
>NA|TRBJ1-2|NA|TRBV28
TGTGCCAGCAGACCAGGGTTTCGCTATGGCTACACCTTC
CASRPGFRYGYTF
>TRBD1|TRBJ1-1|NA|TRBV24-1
TGTGCCACCAGGGAGACAGGGATGAACACTGAAGCTTTCTTT
CATRETGMNTEAFF
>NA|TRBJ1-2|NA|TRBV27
TGTGCCAGCAGTGCCCGGCCCACCGGGGGCTACACCTTC
CASSARPTGGYTF
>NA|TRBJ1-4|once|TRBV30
TGTGCCTGGAGTAGGGGTTTCACTAATGAAAAACTGTTTTTT
CAWSRGFTNEKLFF
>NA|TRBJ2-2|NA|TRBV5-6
TGTGCCAGCAGCTCCTCCGAGGCGGTGTACACCGGGGAGCTGTTTTTT
CASSSSEAVYTGELFF
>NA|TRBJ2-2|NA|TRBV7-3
TGTGCCAGCAGCCAAAACAGGGCCACCGGGGAGCTGTTTTTT
CASSQNRATGELFF
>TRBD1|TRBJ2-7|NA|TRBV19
TGTGCCAGTACCATGACAGGGGAAGACCCCTACGAGCAGTACTTC
CASTMTGEDPYEQYF
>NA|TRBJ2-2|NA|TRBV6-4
TGTGCCAGCAGTGAGAGATCCGGTGACACCGGGGAGCTGTTTTTT
CASSERSGDTGELFF
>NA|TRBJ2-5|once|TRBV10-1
TGCGCCAGCCCGGTCCAAGAGACCCAGTACTTC
CASPVQETQYF
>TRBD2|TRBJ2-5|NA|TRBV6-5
TGTGCCAGCAGTTACGGGACTAGACCCCAAGAGACCCAGTACTTC
CASSYGTRPQETQYF
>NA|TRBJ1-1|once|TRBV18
TGTGCCAGCTCACCCCAGGGTTCGAACACTGAAGCTTTCTTT
CASSPQGSNTEAFF
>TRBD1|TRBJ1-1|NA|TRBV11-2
TGTGCCAGCAGCTTACGACAGGGCACTGAAGCTTTCTTT
CASSLRQGTEAFF